The T cell receptor beta chain described here comes from a study of shared clonotypes between healthy human individuals. Overall study findings and caveats: Since donors were few, the genetic and exposure-history diversity represented was limited. When naive CD4 clonotypes were compared across a handful of donors, roughly 4.9% were shared. Depth of sequencing was expected to influence donor clonotype sharing.

Naivety among CD8 cells was defined by CD45RO negativity and positive CCR7 selection, thereby excluding terminally differentiated effector memory CD45RA+ cells. About this clone: Its antigen is unknown.

TCRdb's table, derived via immunoSEQ multiplex PCR, lists solely in-frame clones and lacks some. Among approximately 2,000,000 clones listed, 93% were seen once. The CDR3 is made up of 15 amino acids. This receptor was taken from a man between 18 and 29 years old in good health. Some clones in this sample may be carry-over from other donors' samples. The chain uses TRBV21-1 and TRBJ2-7; the tabulated D call, TRBD1, remains unverified against the DNA. TRBV21-1 is described as a pseudogene. The sample was naive CD8+ T cells from PBMCs. For the CDR3, the DNA is TGTGCCAGCCGCCTCCCCGGGACAGGGTGGGGCGAGCAGTACTTC. The encoded protein is CASRLPGTGWGEQYF.